These 20 T cell receptor beta chains came from one sample sequenced in a study of vaccination effects on CD4 cells after COVID-19. Some clones are missing from TCRdb's copy, which holds only in-frame ones; the method was immunoSEQ multiplex PCR. The sample holds 50,000 to 65,000 clones, 80% to 85% seen once. Antigens for these TCRs are unknown. Expansion of antigen-specific CD4+ T cells with viral peptide pools was carried out by the ViraFEST assay before sequencing. Researchers isolated CD4+ T cells once 9 to 11 days of culture had elapsed. The specimen was CD4+ T cells from PBMCs cultured with HCoV-229E spike peptides, collected before COVID-19 vaccination. Receptor source: a human donor who received a COVID-19 vaccine.

The gene calls are TRBV6-6 and TRBJ1-1; possible D gene TRBD1, 6 bases. The CDR3 is 14 residues long. V was trimmed by 3 bases and J by 1 base, leaving 9 bases between them. Germline V gene sequence: CDR1 MNHNY, CDR2 SVGAGI (reference sequence). The CDR3 is CASSYGDKNTEAFF. The DNA of the CDR3 is TGTGCCAGCAGTTATGGGGACAAGAACACTGAAGCTTTCTTT.

The chain has TRBV9 and TRBJ1-5, with TRBD1 as a possible D gene (5 bases). CDR1 and CDR2 (germline): SGDLS, YYNGEE. The CDR3 has 16 amino acids. V lost 2 bases, J lost 7 bases, and 19 bases lay in between. For the CDR3, the DNA is TGTGCCAGCAGCGTGCCGACAGAGTCTCTTTGGCAGCCCCAGCATTTT. Protein product: CASSVPTESLWQPQHF.

This chain joins TRBV18 and TRBJ1-6; TRBD1 agrees at 9 bases. V shed 3 bases and J 10 bases; nucleotides not matched to a gene: 10. The CDR3 is made up of 16 amino acids. In germline, CDR1 is KGHSH, CDR2 LQKENI. CDR3 loop: CASSPPTGGLQSPLHF. The CDR3 DNA reads as TGTGCCAGCTCACCCCCGACAGGGGGGTTGCAATCACCCCTCCACTTT.

The chain has TRBV4-3 and TRBJ1-4, with 7 bases matching TRBD1. CDR3 length: 15 amino acids. Unmatched junction bases numbered 7, after V lost 4 bases and J lost 5 bases. The germline gives CDR1 LGHNA, CDR2 YSLEER. As DNA, the CDR3 is TGCGCCAGCAGCCTTACAGGGGACGTAAATGAAAAACTGTTTTTT. Translating it yields CASSLTGDVNEKLFF.

The rearrangement joins TRBV28 to TRBJ2-4, with 9 bases that match TRBD1. The J segment lost 6 bases and the V segment lost 5 bases, leaving 11 bases of the junction unmatched. Germline CDR1 is MDHEN and CDR2 is SYDVKM. The CDR3 totals 16 residues. The CDR3 nucleotides read TGTGCCAGCAGTCCCCGTCAACAGGGGGCGGGAAACATTCAGTACTTC. This gives the protein CASSPRQQGAGNIQYF.

This chain joins TRBV18 and TRBJ2-5; D remains unclear. CDR1 and CDR2 (germline): KGHSH, LQKENI. The CDR3 length is 13 residues. The V end lost 6 bases, the J end lost 1 base, and 9 bases lay between the germline ends. The CDR3 loop is CASSPRSQETQYF. The DNA for the CDR3 is TGTGCCAGCTCCCCCCGCAGCCAAGAGACCCAGTACTTC.

This sequence joins TRBV12-3 or TRBV12-4 and TRBJ1-2; the D is unclear. There are 12 residues in the CDR3. Trimming pared 4 bases from V and 8 bases from J, leaving 11 bases between. The CDR3 loop is CASSSGPRGYTF. The CDR3 nucleotides read TGTGCCAGCAGTTCGGGCCCGAGGGGCTACACCTTC.

The V gene is TRBV7-3, the J gene TRBJ2-3, with 9 bases that match TRBD1. Germline V gene data show CDR1 as SGHTA and CDR2 as FQGTGA. The CDR3 is 14 amino acids. The J segment lost 7 bases and the V segment lost 3 bases, leaving 5 bases of the junction unmatched. The CDR3: CASSFTGGANTQYF. As DNA, the CDR3 is TGTGCCAGCAGCTTCACAGGGGGCGCGAATACGCAGTATTTT.

This chain joins TRBV11-3 and TRBJ2-2; TRBD1 matches 7 bases. Germline lookup yields CDR1 SGHNT and CDR2 YENEEA. The V segment lost 1 base and the J segment 1 base; nucleotides outside the gene matches: 0. This CDR3 is built from 15 residues. For the CDR3, the DNA is TGTGCCAGCAGCTTAGGACAGGGGAACACCGGGGAGCTGTTTTTT. Translating gives CASSLGQGNTGELFF. The full variable domain, completed using reference TRBV11-3 and TRBJ2-2, is EAGVVQSPRYKIIEKKQPVAFWCNPISGHNTLYWYLQNLGQGPELLIRYENEEAVDDSQLPKDRFSAERLKGVDSTLKIQPAELGDSAVYLCASSLGQGNTGELFFGEGSRLTVL.

The chain combines TRBV9 with TRBJ2-1; a weak D match, TRBD1 (6 bases). The CDR3 covers 16 residues. CDR1 and CDR2 from the germline V gene are SGDLS and YYNGEE. Trimming took 4 bases from V and 0 from J, leaving 14 bases between them. The CDR3 coding sequence is TGTGCCAGCAGCAAAAGACAGGAGAGCTCCTACAATGAGCAGTTCTTC. Translated: CASSKRQESSYNEQFF. Using reference TRBV9 and TRBJ2-1 for the parts outside the CDR3, the full variable domain is DSGVTQTPKHLITATGQRVTLRCSPRSGDLSVYWYQQSLDQGLQFLIQYYNGEERAKGNILERFSAQQFPDLHSELNLSSLELGDSALYFCASSKRQESSYNEQFFGPGTRLTVL.

The CDR3 DNA reads as TGTGCCAGCAGTGACCGACAGGGCCGCTCTGGGGCCAACGTCCTGACTTTC. Translating it yields CASSDRQGRSGANVLTF. V and J are TRBV27 and TRBJ2-6, with 7 bases matching TRBD1. This CDR3 is built from 17 residues. J gave up 0 bases and V 5 bases, and 7 bases lay outside the gene matches. Per germline, CDR1 MNHEY and CDR2 SMNVEV (reference sequence). Full variable domain (outside the CDR3, taken from reference TRBV27 and TRBJ2-6): EAQVTQNPRYLITVTGKKLTVTCSQNMNHEYMSWYRQDPGLGLRQIYYSMNVEVTDKGDVPEGYKVSRKEKRNFPLILESPSPNQTSLYFCASSDRQGRSGANVLTFGAGSRLTVL.

The gene calls are TRBV18 and TRBJ1-5; D is undetermined. CDR1 is KGHSH and CDR2 is LQKENI in the germline V gene. With 3 bases removed from V and 7 bases from J, the gap between germline ends came to 10 bases. The CDR3 is made up of 13 amino acids. The CDR3 reads CASSPMPGQPQHF. CDR3 coding DNA: TGTGCCAGCTCACCGATGCCGGGGCAGCCCCAGCATTTT.

The rearrangement uses TRBV7-3 and TRBJ2-3; D ambiguous. The CDR3 contains 16 residues. Deletions cut 1 base from V and 2 bases from J, with 13 bases between. The germline V gene has CDR1 SGHTA and CDR2 FQGTGA. CDR3 DNA: TGTGCCAGCAGCTTAAATGCCCCCGGAAACACAGATACGCAGTATTTT. Protein: CASSLNAPGNTDTQYF.

The rearrangement links TRBV5-8 to TRBJ2-3; the D call may be TRBD1 or TRBD2 (5 bases each). The CDR3 consists of 16 residues. Germline lookup yields CDR1 SGHTS and CDR2 YDEGEE. V lost 3 bases to trimming and J lost 4 bases, with 18 bases between them. The CDR3 DNA reads TGTGCCAGCAGCTCGGGGACGGGGATCCGGGCAGATACGCAGTATTTT. Translated, it gives CASSSGTGIRADTQYF.

This chain connects TRBV12-3 or TRBV12-4 to TRBJ1-1; perhaps TRBD1 as D (5 bases). The CDR3 runs 13 residues. Trimming pared 9 bases from V and 5 bases from J, leaving 16 bases between. The CDR3 DNA is TGTGCCAGTCCCCGGGGGATGAGGACTGAAGCTTTCTTT. The encoded protein is CASPRGMRTEAFF.

This chain uses TRBV5-1 with TRBJ2-3, with TRBD2 matching 8 bases. Germline V lookup: CDR1 SGHRS, CDR2 YFSETQ. The V and J ends lost 1 base and 3 bases, in that order; junction bases with no gene match: 4. The CDR3 is 15 amino acids. CDR3 in amino acids: CASSLTGGQTDTQYF. Here the CDR3 DNA reads TGCGCCAGCAGCTTGACGGGGGGGCAGACAGATACGCAGTATTTT.

The rearrangement joins TRBV10-1 to TRBJ1-2; D is unclear. Trimming stripped 4 bases from V and 1 base from J, with 16 bases between. The CDR3 consists of 16 residues. Germline-derived CDR1 and CDR2 are WNHNN and SYGVQD (reference sequence). The CDR3 DNA follows: TGCGCCAGCAGTGCCAGTCGGACGGCTCTTAACTATGGCTACACCTTC. This codes for CASSASRTALNYGYTF.

This clone was found once. The chain carries TRBV30 and TRBJ1-5; D is possibly TRBD1 (5 bases). Germline V lookup: CDR1 GTSNPN, CDR2 SVGIG (reference sequence). CDR3 length equals 15 residues. V gave up 3 bases and J gave up 4 bases, with 16 bases separating them. This CDR3 is CAWSKGLHLNQPQHF. The CDR3 bases are TGTGCCTGGAGCAAGGGACTTCATCTTAATCAGCCCCAGCATTTT.

This clone was found once. This chain uses TRBV4-1 with TRBJ1-2; weak D call: TRBD1 (6 bases). The CDR3 is made up of 15 amino acids. CDR1 is MGHRA, CDR2 YSYEKL, per germline. V lost 2 bases, J lost 4 bases, and 14 bases lay in between. The CDR3 DNA sequence: TGCGCCAGCAGCCAACCGGGGGCGGGGATCTATGGCTACACCTTC. It specifies CASSQPGAGIYGYTF.

This clone came up a few times. The chain recombines TRBV21-1 with TRBJ1-6. TRBV21-1 is labeled a pseudogene. CDR3 length equals 15 residues. The CDR3 sequence: CASSEEGGPNSPLHF. For the CDR3, the DNA is TGTGCCAGCAGCGAGGAGGGGGGGCCCAATTCACCCCTCCACTTT.